This T cell receptor (beta chain) was sequenced for a study of blood T cell repertoires in COVID-19. About the research overall: Acute and convalescent COVID-19 specimens originated in the United States, Italy and Spain. The cDNA or gDNA used as material had been derived from T cells, B-cell-depleted T cells, or PBMCs.

How the authors handled the data: Reference gene primer amplification yielded estimated nucleated cell counts. Clones were read by immunoSEQ multiplex PCR, and TCRdb kept only the in-frame ones, dropping some. D and trimming were read from the DNA, whereas the V and J calls and clone size are those reported in that table. Of about 200,000 clones listed, around nine tenths are singletons. The length of the CDR3 is 19 residues. With V trimmed by 5 bases and J by 0 bases, 14 bases remained unmatched. Germline CDR1 is MDHEN and CDR2 is SYDVKM. V is TRBV28 and J is TRBJ1-5; 9 bases agree with TRBD1. The sequenced material came from peripheral blood. The receptor comes from a man between 18 and 29 years old with active or convalescent COVID-19. As DNA, the CDR3 is TGTGCCAGCAGTCCCGCCGGGACAGGGTCTACCTTTAGCAATCAGCCCCAGCATTTT. This gives the protein CASSPAGTGSTFSNQPQHF.